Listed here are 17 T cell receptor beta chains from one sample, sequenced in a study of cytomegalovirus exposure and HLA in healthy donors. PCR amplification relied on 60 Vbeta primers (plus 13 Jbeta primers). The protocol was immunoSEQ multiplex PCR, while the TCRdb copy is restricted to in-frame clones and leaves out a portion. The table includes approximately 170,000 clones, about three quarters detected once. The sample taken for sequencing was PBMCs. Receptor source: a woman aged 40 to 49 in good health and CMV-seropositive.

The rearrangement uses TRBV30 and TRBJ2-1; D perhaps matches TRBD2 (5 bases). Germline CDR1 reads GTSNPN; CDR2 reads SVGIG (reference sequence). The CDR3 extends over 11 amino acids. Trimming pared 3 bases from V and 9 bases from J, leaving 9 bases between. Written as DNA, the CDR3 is TGTGCCTGGAGCCCTGGGAGTGAGCAGTTCTTC. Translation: CAWSPGSEQFF.

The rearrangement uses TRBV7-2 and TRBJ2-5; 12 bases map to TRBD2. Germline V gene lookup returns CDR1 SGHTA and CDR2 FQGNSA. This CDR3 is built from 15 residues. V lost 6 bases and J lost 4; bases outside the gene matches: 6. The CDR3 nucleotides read TGTGCCAGCAGTATACTAGCGGGAGGACTAGAGACCCAGTACTTC. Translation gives CASSILAGGLETQYF. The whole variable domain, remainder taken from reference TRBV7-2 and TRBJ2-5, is GAGVSQSPSNKVTEKGKDVELRCDPISGHTALYWYRQSLGQGLEFLIYFQGNSAPDKSGLPSDRFSAERTGGSVSTLTIQRTQQEDSAVYLCASSILAGGLETQYFGPGTRLLVL.

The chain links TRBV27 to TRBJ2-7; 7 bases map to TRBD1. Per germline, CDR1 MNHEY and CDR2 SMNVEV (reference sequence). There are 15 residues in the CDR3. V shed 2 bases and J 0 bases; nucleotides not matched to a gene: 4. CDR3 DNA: TGTGCCAGCAGTTTAAAGGGGGCCTCCTCCTACGAGCAGTACTTC. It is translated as CASSLKGASSYEQYF.

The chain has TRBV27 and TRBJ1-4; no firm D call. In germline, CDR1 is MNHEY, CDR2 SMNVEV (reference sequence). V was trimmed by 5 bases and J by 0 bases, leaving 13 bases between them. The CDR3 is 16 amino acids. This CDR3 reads CASSALGFATNEKLFF. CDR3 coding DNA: TGTGCCAGCAGTGCCCTAGGATTTGCAACTAATGAAAAACTGTTTTTT.

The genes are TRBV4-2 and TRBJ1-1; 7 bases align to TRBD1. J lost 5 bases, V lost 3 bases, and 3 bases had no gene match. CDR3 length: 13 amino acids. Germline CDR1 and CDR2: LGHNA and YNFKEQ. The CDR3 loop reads CASSHNRGTEAFF. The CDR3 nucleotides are TGTGCCAGCAGCCACAACAGGGGAACTGAAGCTTTCTTT.

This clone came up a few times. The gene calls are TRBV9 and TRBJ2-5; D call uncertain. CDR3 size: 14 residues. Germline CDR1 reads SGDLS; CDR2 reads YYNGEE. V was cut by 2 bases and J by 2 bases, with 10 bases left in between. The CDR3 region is CASSVNSQQETQYF. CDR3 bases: TGTGCCAGCAGCGTGAACTCACAGCAAGAGACCCAGTACTTC.

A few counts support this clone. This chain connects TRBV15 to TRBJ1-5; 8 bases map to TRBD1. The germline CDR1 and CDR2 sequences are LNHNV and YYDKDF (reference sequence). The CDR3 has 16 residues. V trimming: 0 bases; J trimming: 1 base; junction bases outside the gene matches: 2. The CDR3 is CATSRDYRGSNQPQHF. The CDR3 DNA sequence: TGTGCCACCAGCAGAGATTACAGGGGGAGCAATCAGCCCCAGCATTTT.

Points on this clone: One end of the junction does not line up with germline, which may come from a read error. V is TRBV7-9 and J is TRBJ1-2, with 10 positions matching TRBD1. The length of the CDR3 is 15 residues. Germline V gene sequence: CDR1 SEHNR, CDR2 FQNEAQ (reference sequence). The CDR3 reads CSSSSTGGTDYGYTF. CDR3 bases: TGTTCCAGCAGCTCGACAGGGGGCACTGACTATGGCTACACCTTC.

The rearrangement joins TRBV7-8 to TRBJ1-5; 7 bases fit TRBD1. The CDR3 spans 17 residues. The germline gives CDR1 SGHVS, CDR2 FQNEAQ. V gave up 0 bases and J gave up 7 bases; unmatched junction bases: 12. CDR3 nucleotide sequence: TGTGCCAGCAGCTTAGCGCAGACAGGGAGGCTAAAACAGCCCCAGCATTTT. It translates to CASSLAQTGRLKQPQHF.

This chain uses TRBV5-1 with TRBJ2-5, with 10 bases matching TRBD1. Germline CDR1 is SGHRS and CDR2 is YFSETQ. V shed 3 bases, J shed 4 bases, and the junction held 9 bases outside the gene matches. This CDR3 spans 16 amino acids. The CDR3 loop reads CASSSMTGGAGETQYF. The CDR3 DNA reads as TGCGCCAGCAGCTCGATGACAGGGGGCGCGGGAGAGACCCAGTACTTC. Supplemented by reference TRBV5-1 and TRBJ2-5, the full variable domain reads KAGVTQTPRYLIKTRGQQVTLSCSPISGHRSVSWYQQTPGQGLQFLFEYFSETQRNKGNFPGRFSGRQFSNSRSEMNVSTLELGDSALYLCASSSMTGGAGETQYFGPGTRLLVL.

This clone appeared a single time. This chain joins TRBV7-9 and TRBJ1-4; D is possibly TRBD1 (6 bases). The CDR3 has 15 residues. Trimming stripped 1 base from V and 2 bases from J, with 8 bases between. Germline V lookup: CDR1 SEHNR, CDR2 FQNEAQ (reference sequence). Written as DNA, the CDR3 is TGTGCCAGCAGCTTAGAGACAGGCACTAATGAAAAACTGTTTTTT. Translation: CASSLETGTNEKLFF.

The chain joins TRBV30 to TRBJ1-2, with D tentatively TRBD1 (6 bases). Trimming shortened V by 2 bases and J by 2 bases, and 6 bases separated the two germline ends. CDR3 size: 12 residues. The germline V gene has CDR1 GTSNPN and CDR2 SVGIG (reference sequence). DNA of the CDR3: TGTGCCTGGAGTACAGGGAACTATGGCTACACCTTC. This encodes CAWSTGNYGYTF.

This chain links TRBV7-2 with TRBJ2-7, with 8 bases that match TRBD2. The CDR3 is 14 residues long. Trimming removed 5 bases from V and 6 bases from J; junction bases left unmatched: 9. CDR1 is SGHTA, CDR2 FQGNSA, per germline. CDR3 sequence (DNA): TGTGCCAGCAGCCTCAGAAGCGGGGGACGCGAGCAGTACTTC. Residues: CASSLRSGGREQYF.

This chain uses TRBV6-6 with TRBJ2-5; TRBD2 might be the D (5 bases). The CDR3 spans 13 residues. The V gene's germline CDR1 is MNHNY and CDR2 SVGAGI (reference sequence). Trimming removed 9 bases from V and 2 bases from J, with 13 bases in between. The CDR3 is CASSGSGQETQYF. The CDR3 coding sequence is TGTGCCAGTTCCGGGTCGGGGCAAGAGACCCAGTACTTC.

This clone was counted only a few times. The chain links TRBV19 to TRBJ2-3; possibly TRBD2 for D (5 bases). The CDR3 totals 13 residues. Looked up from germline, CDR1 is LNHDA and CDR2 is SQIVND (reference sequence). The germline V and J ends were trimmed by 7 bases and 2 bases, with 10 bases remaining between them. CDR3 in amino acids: CASMERNTDTQYF. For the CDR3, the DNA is TGTGCCAGTATGGAGCGGAACACAGATACGCAGTATTTT.

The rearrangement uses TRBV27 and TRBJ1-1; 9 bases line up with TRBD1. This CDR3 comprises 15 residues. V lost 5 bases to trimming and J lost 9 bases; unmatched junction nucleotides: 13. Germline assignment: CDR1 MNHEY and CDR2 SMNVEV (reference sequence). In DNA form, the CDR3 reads TGTGCCAGCAGTACTGGCGTTCTCGGACAGGGGAAAGCTTTCTTT. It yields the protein CASSTGVLGQGKAFF.

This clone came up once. The CDR3 nucleotides are TGTGCCAGCAGGCGGCCGGGACTCCAGGCGAACACCGGGGAGCTGTTTTTT. Amino acids: CASRRPGLQANTGELFF. The chain employs TRBV11-2 and TRBJ2-2; D possibly corresponds to TRBD2 (6 bases). Germline V gives CDR1 SGHAT, CDR2 FQNNGV. V dropped 6 bases and J dropped 0 bases, with 17 bases sitting between them. The CDR3 is 17 residues long.